This TCR beta chain stems from a study of tumor-infiltrating lymphocytes in primary liver carcinoma. Across the whole study: Tumor lesions were T1-T3 N0M0 and spanned roughly 4 to 10 cm. Samples returned roughly 3.65 to 8 million productive TCRbeta reads each. Read depth did not differ significantly between tissue types.

Study conclusions and caveats: For tumor-adjacent and tumor-blood pairs, overlap was less than that seen for tumor region pairs.

The ends were cut back, 2 bases at V and 3 bases at J, with 14 bases in the middle. This CDR3 is built from 15 residues. Germline V gene sequence: CDR1 SGDLS, CDR2 YYNGEE. On this clonotype: The antigen is unknown.

From 500 ng of total RNA, TCR beta-specific cDNA was reverse-transcribed using a constant-region primer. Three rounds of nested multiplex PCR with slightly modified ARM-PCR produced TCR beta libraries. Each of the first two PCR rounds ran approximately 11 cycles with TRBV1-TRBV30 forward and C-beta reverse primers. TCRdb re-analysed the multiplex PCR reads in MiXCR, keeping a single row per CDR3 protein. The repertoire has more than 60,000 distinct CDR3 sequences, approximately 70% of them found once; the top ten carry around a quarter. Co-extraction of both nucleic acids (RNA and DNA) used about 18-31 mg of unsorted bulk tissue. Each tumor specimen held more than 80% viable tumor cells.

Specimen: liver tumor tissue from sampling region 4. The sample's subset: tumor region T4, right-lateral pole. The receptor was derived from a man aged 35-49 years with primary liver carcinoma and hepatitis B virus infection. This rearrangement joins TRBV9 to TRBJ1-1; no firm D call. CDR3 sequence (DNA): TGTGCCAGCAGCGTTGACTCGAGACGGGACACTGAAGCTTTCTTT. Translated: CASSVDSRRDTEAFF.